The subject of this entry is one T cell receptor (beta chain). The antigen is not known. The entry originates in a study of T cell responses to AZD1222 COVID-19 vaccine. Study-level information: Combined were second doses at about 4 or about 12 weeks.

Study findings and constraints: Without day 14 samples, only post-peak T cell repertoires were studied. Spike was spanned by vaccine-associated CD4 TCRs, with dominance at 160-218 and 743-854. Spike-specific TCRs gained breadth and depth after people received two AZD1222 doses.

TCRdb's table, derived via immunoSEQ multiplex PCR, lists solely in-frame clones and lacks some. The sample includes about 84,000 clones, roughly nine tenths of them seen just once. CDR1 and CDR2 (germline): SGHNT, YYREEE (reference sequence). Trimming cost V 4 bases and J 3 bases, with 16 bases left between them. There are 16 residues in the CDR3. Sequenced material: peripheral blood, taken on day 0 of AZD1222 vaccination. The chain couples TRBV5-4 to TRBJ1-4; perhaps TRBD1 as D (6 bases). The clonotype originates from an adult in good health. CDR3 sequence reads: CASSIGQLEANEKLFF. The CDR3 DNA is TGTGCCAGCAGCATTGGACAGCTAGAGGCTAATGAAAAACTGTTTTTT. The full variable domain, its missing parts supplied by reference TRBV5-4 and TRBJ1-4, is ETGVTQSPTHLIKTRGQQVTLRCSSQSGHNTVSWYQQALGQGPQFIFQYYREEENGRGNFPPRFSGLQFPNYSSELNVNALELDDSALYLCASSIGQLEANEKLFFGSGTQLSVL.